This is a list of T cell receptor beta chains from one sample in a study of T cells in Graves' hyperthyroidism and ophthalmopathy. One entry per CDR3 protein results from TCRdb running MiXCR on the multiplex PCR reads. This sample has under 400,000 distinct CDR3 sequences, with approximately 25% found just once. The sequenced material came from blood. These receptors were collected from a man aged 45-65 years with Graves' hyperthyroidism. CDR3s include the opening cysteine and the closing phenylalanine or tryptophan. D genes are given only for firm matches. Some rows mark clone size as missing; the rest say once, few, many or name a class of expanded clone.

NA	TRBV7-2	NA	TRBJ1-2	CASSQDLGGGYGYTF	TGTGCCAGCAGCCAAGATTTGGGAGGCGGCTATGGCTACACCTTC
TRBD1	TRBV5-1	NA	TRBJ2-7	CASSGEGDRGGYEQYF	TGCGCCAGCAGCGGAGAAGGGGACAGGGGCGGCTACGAGCAGTACTTC
NA	TRBV19	NA	TRBJ2-5	CASSIGGRGGETQYF	TGTGCCAGTAGTATTGGGGGCAGGGGAGGGGAGACCCAGTACTTC
NA	TRBV7-9	NA	TRBJ1-2	CASSSGPSNYGYTF	TGTGCCAGCAGCTCCGGACCGTCGAACTATGGCTACACCTTC
NA	TRBV6-1	many	TRBJ2-7	CASSRGPDPSYEQYF	TGTGCCAGCAGTCGGGGGCCAGACCCCTCCTACGAGCAGTACTTC
TRBD2	TRBV5-1	few	TRBJ2-1	CASGRLAGVGHNEQFF	TGCGCCAGCGGCCGACTAGCGGGAGTAGGACACAATGAGCAGTTCTTC
NA	TRBV5-1	many	TRBJ1-1	CASSLQGIDTEAFF	TGCGCCAGCAGCCTACAGGGAATCGACACTGAAGCTTTCTTT
TRBD2	TRBV19	few	TRBJ2-7	CASRITAASGSYEQYF	TGTGCCAGTAGAATAACGGCGGCTAGCGGGAGCTACGAGCAGTACTTC
TRBD2	TRBV2	NA	TRBJ2-2	CASRREGGNTGELFF	TGTGCCAGCAGGCGGGAGGGAGGGAACACCGGGGAGCTGTTTTTT
TRBD2	TRBV9	NA	TRBJ2-7	CASSAGDSGRFYEQYF	TGTGCCAGCAGCGCGGGAGATAGCGGGAGGTTTTACGAGCAGTACTTC
TRBD2	TRBV10-1	NA	TRBJ2-1	CASTSGSSSEQFF	TGCGCCAGCACTAGCGGGAGTTCAAGTGAGCAGTTCTTC
TRBD1	TRBV18	many	TRBJ2-1	CASSTGGSYNEQFF	TGTGCCAGCTCAACAGGGGGCTCCTACAATGAGCAGTTCTTC
NA	TRBV6-5	many	TRBJ2-2	CASSYVPGHTGELFF	TGTGCCAGCAGTTACGTCCCGGGACACACCGGGGAGCTGTTTTTT
NA	TRBV5-1	NA	TRBJ2-5	CASSLGRGSLQETQYF	TGCGCCAGCAGCTTGGGACGGGGCTCCCTCCAAGAGACCCAGTACTTC
NA	TRBV3-1	many	TRBJ2-5	CASSQDREYQETQYF	TGTGCCAGCAGCCAAGACAGGGAGTACCAAGAGACCCAGTACTTC
NA	TRBV12-3/TRBV12-4	few	TRBJ2-1	CASRVRFGDGIGNEQFF	TGTGCCAGCAGAGTTCGTTTTGGGGATGGGATTGGCAATGAGCAGTTCTTC
TRBD2	TRBV10-3	NA	TRBJ2-5	CAISGGGAGTETQYF	TGTGCCATCAGTGGTGGGGGAGCGGGAACCGAGACCCAGTACTTC
TRBD1	TRBV2	few	TRBJ1-1	CASSEALGTGPNTEAFF	TGTGCCAGCAGTGAAGCGCTTGGGACAGGACCGAACACTGAAGCTTTCTTT
NA	TRBV3-1	NA	TRBJ2-5	CASSQIQWGAQETQYF	TGTGCCAGCAGCCAAATCCAGTGGGGGGCTCAAGAGACCCAGTACTTC
NA	TRBV27	many	TRBJ2-7	CASSLGRGYEQYF	TGTGCCAGCAGTTTAGGCAGGGGTTACGAGCAGTACTTC
NA	TRBV2	NA	TRBJ1-5	CASSESRRQNQPQHF	TGTGCCAGCAGTGAATCGCGCAGACAAAATCAGCCCCAGCATTTT
NA	TRBV20-1	NA	TRBJ2-7	CSARTGGSTYEQYF	TGCAGTGCTAGAACCGGGGGCAGTACCTACGAGCAGTACTTC
NA	TRBV27	few	TRBJ2-5	CASSFAGGETQYF	TGTGCCAGCAGTTTTGCAGGGGGGGAGACCCAGTACTTC
TRBD1	TRBV24-1	NA	TRBJ2-2	CATSDPRDRETGELFF	TGTGCCACCAGTGATCCGCGGGACAGGGAAACCGGGGAGCTGTTTTTT
TRBD2	TRBV30	few	TRBJ2-1	CAWSVISGINLNEQFF	TGTGCCTGGAGTGTAATTAGCGGGATCAATCTTAATGAGCAGTTCTTC
TRBD2	TRBV28	NA	TRBJ2-2	CASRGGQSGELFF	TGTGCCAGCAGGGGAGGGCAGTCCGGGGAGCTGTTTTTT
NA	TRBV5-4	few	TRBJ2-1	CASSLRSWGPSSYNEQFF	TGTGCCAGCAGCTTGCGTTCTTGGGGGCCGAGCTCCTACAATGAGCAGTTCTTC
NA	TRBV20-1	NA	TRBJ1-2	CSARDSRYYGYTF	TGCAGTGCTAGAGATTCACGGTACTATGGCTACACCTTC
TRBD1	TRBV11-2	few	TRBJ1-5	CASSPAGGQGTDTQHF	TGTGCCAGCAGTCCCGCCGGGGGACAGGGGACAGATACGCAGCATTTT
NA	TRBV6-5	NA	TRBJ1-5	CASSYAQGQPQHF	TGTGCCAGCAGTTACGCACAGGGTCAGCCCCAGCATTTT
TRBD2	TRBV6-1	NA	TRBJ2-3	CASSTTSGSGTDTQYF	TGTGCCAGCAGCACGACTAGCGGGAGCGGCACAGATACGCAGTATTTT
NA	TRBV20-1	NA	TRBJ2-7	CSARGLGSSYEQYF	TGCAGTGCTAGAGGTTTGGGCTCCAGCTACGAGCAGTACTTC
NA	TRBV2	NA	TRBJ2-4	CASSDGRNLAKNIQYF	TGTGCCAGCAGTGATGGACGGAACCTAGCCAAAAACATTCAGTACTTC
TRBD1	TRBV28	many	TRBJ1-5	CASSSGTEPQHF	TGTGCCAGCAGTTCCGGGACAGAGCCCCAGCATTTT
TRBD1	TRBV6-6	NA	TRBJ2-7	CASSYYDRGTHEQYF	TGTGCCAGCAGTTACTACGACAGGGGTACGCACGAGCAGTACTTC
NA	TRBV12-3/TRBV12-4	few	TRBJ1-5	CASSLREVGQPQHF	TGTGCCAGCAGCCTTCGGGAGGTGGGTCAGCCCCAGCATTTT
NA	TRBV5-6	few	TRBJ2-2	CASAFGETGELFF	TGTGCCAGCGCCTTCGGGGAAACCGGGGAGCTGTTTTTT